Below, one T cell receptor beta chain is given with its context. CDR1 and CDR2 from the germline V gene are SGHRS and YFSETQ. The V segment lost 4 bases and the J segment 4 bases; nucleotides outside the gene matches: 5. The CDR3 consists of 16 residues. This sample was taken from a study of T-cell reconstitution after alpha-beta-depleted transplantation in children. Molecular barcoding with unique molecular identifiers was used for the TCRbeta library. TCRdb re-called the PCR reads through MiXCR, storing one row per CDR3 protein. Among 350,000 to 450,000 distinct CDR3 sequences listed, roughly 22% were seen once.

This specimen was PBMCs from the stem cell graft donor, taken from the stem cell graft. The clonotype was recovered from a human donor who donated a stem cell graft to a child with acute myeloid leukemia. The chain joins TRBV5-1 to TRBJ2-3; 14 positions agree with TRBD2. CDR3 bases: TGCGCCAGCAGCACGGGACTAGCGGGAGCGGCAGATACGCAGTATTTT. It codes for CASSTGLAGAADTQYF. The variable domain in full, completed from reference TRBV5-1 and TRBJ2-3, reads KAGVTQTPRYLIKTRGQQVTLSCSPISGHRSVSWYQQTPGQGLQFLFEYFSETQRNKGNFPGRFSGRQFSNSRSEMNVSTLELGDSALYLCASSTGLAGAADTQYFGPGTRLTVL.